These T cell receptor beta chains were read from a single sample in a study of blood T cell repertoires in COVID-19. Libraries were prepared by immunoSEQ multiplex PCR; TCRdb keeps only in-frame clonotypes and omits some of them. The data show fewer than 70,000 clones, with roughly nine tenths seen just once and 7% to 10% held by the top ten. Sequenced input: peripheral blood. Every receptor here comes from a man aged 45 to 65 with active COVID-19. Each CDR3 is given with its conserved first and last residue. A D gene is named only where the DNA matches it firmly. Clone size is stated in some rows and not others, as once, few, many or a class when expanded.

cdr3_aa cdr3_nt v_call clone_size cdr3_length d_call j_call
CASSPGGGGEQFF TGTGCCAGCAGCCCTGGTGGGGGAGGGGAGCAGTTCTTC TRBV5-4 . 13 TRBD2 TRBJ2-1
CASTRTGIEQYF TGTGCCAGCACCCGGACAGGGATCGAGCAGTACTTC TRBV7-9 . 12 TRBD1 TRBJ2-7
CAISGPVSEQYF TGTGCCATCAGTGGGCCCGTCTCCGAGCAGTACTTC TRBV10-3 once 12 . TRBJ2-7
CASSAPGTMVETQYF TGTGCCAGCAGCGCCCCAGGGACTATGGTAGAGACCCAGTACTTC TRBV7-2 . 15 TRBD2 TRBJ2-5
CASSLLTSGVSDTQYF TGTGCCAGCAGCCTGCTCACTAGCGGGGTTTCAGATACGCAGTATTTT TRBV4-2 . 16 TRBD2 TRBJ2-3
CASSLGRSEAFF TGTGCCAGCAGCTTGGGCAGGTCTGAAGCTTTCTTT TRBV5-4 . 12 . TRBJ1-1
CASSTDRDGGDTEAFF TGTGCCAGCAGCACTGACAGGGATGGGGGAGACACTGAAGCTTTCTTT TRBV7-6 . 16 TRBD1 TRBJ1-1
CASSYSSAGNPTGELFF TGTGCCAGCAGTTACTCGTCGGCGGGAAACCCCACCGGGGAGCTGTTTTTT TRBV6-2/TRBV6-3 once 17 . TRBJ2-2
CASSEGTVSSYNSPLHF TGCGCCAGCAGTGAGGGGACAGTAAGCTCCTATAATTCACCCCTCCACTTT TRBV10-1 few 17 TRBD1 TRBJ1-6
CASSLGSGGARDTQYF TGTGCCAGCAGCTTGGGTAGCGGGGGGGCCAGAGATACGCAGTATTTT TRBV5-4 . 16 TRBD2 TRBJ2-3
CASSHPWERGGLGTQYF TGCGCCAGCAGCCACCCCTGGGAGCGGGGGGGCCTAGGGACCCAGTACTTC TRBV4-3 . 17 TRBD2 TRBJ2-5